Listed below are T cell receptor beta chains from one sample, sequenced in a study of blood T cell repertoires in COVID-19. The assay was immunoSEQ multiplex PCR, and TCRdb's table has in-frame clones only and misses some. The data hold about 280,000 clones, with approximately 89% observed a single time. Sequenced input: PBMCs or T cells enriched from blood (not recorded which). The receptors come from a man aged 35-49 years who had been exposed to COVID-19. CDR3s include the opening cysteine and the closing phenylalanine or tryptophan. The D gene is left open where the match is weak. Expanded clones get a size class; other rows say once, few or many, or leave the size out.

abundance	d_gene	v_gene	j_gene	CDR3aa	CDR3nt
once	.	TRBV5-4	TRBJ2-3	CASSISTDTQYF	TGTGCCAGCAGCATAAGCACAGATACGCAGTATTTT
.	.	TRBV19	TRBJ1-2	CASSPLGGDPGYTF	TGTGCCAGTAGTCCCCTGGGGGGGGACCCGGGCTACACCTTC
.	TRBD1	TRBV10-1	TRBJ1-1	CASSESGQGATEAFF	TGCGCCAGCAGTGAGTCGGGACAGGGGGCAACTGAAGCTTTCTTT
.	.	TRBV19	TRBJ1-5	CASSIVRSNQPQHF	TGTGCCAGTAGTATAGTGAGGAGCAATCAGCCCCAGCATTTT
once	.	TRBV6-5	TRBJ1-5	CASSYSGEGGGQPQHF	TGTGCCAGCAGTTACTCTGGGGAGGGGGGTGGTCAGCCCCAGCATTTT
.	.	TRBV28	TRBJ1-3	CASSSSGQISGNTIYF	TGTGCCAGCAGTTCCTCTGGACAGATCTCTGGAAACACCATATATTTT
.	.	TRBV19	TRBJ2-1	CASIPQSARGSYNEQFF	TGTGCCAGTATCCCTCAATCGGCGCGGGGCTCCTACAATGAGCAGTTCTTC
.	.	TRBV6-5	TRBJ2-5	CASSSESGGSETQYF	TGTGCCAGCAGTTCAGAATCAGGGGGGTCAGAGACCCAGTACTTC
.	.	TRBV4-1	TRBJ2-7	CASSQDQYGQSYEQYF	TGCGCCAGCAGCCAAGATCAGTATGGACAATCCTACGAGCAGTACTTC
once	.	TRBV2	TRBJ2-5	CASSAELGRQETQYF	TGTGCCAGCAGTGCTGAGCTAGGCCGGCAAGAGACCCAGTACTTC
few	.	TRBV29-1	TRBJ1-6	CSGGNTSYNSPLHF	TGCAGCGGCGGCAACACTTCCTATAATTCACCCCTCCACTTT
.	TRBD1	TRBV4-3	TRBJ2-3	CASSQKPTRDRGLGDTQYF	TGCGCCAGCAGCCAAAAGCCAACCCGGGACAGGGGGCTGGGAGATACGCAGTATTTT
.	.	TRBV10-1	TRBJ1-4	CASSEPQGWSEKLFF	TGCGCCAGCAGTGAGCCCCAGGGGTGGAGTGAAAAACTGTTTTTT
once	.	TRBV7-9	TRBJ1-1	CASSYGGTEAFF	TGTGCCAGCAGCTACGGGGGCACTGAAGCTTTCTTT
.	.	TRBV7-2	TRBJ2-7	CASSLVLSGGDSEQYF	TGTGCCAGCAGCTTAGTTCTTAGCGGAGGGGATAGCGAGCAGTACTTC
.	.	TRBV12-3/TRBV12-4	TRBJ1-1	CASRTYGHTEAFF	TGTGCCAGCAGGACATACGGCCACACTGAAGCTTTCTTT
.	TRBD1	TRBV2	TRBJ1-4	CASSDPGGQGQASNEKLFF	TGTGCCAGCAGTGACCCCGGTGGACAGGGCCAGGCCTCTAATGAAAAACTGTTTTTT
.	TRBD1	TRBV19	TRBJ1-5	CASRDSPNQPQHF	TGTGCCAGTCGGGACAGCCCAAATCAGCCCCAGCATTTT
.	.	TRBV9	TRBJ2-2	CASSVVSGELFF	TGTGCCAGCAGCGTAGTTAGCGGGGAGCTGTTTTTT
.	TRBD2	TRBV9	TRBJ2-1	CASSVASGYNEQFF	TGTGCCAGCAGCGTGGCTAGCGGTTACAATGAGCAGTTCTTC
.	.	TRBV7-8	TRBJ2-7	CASTLTGSYEQYF	TGTGCCAGCACGTTGACAGGCTCCTACGAGCAGTACTTC